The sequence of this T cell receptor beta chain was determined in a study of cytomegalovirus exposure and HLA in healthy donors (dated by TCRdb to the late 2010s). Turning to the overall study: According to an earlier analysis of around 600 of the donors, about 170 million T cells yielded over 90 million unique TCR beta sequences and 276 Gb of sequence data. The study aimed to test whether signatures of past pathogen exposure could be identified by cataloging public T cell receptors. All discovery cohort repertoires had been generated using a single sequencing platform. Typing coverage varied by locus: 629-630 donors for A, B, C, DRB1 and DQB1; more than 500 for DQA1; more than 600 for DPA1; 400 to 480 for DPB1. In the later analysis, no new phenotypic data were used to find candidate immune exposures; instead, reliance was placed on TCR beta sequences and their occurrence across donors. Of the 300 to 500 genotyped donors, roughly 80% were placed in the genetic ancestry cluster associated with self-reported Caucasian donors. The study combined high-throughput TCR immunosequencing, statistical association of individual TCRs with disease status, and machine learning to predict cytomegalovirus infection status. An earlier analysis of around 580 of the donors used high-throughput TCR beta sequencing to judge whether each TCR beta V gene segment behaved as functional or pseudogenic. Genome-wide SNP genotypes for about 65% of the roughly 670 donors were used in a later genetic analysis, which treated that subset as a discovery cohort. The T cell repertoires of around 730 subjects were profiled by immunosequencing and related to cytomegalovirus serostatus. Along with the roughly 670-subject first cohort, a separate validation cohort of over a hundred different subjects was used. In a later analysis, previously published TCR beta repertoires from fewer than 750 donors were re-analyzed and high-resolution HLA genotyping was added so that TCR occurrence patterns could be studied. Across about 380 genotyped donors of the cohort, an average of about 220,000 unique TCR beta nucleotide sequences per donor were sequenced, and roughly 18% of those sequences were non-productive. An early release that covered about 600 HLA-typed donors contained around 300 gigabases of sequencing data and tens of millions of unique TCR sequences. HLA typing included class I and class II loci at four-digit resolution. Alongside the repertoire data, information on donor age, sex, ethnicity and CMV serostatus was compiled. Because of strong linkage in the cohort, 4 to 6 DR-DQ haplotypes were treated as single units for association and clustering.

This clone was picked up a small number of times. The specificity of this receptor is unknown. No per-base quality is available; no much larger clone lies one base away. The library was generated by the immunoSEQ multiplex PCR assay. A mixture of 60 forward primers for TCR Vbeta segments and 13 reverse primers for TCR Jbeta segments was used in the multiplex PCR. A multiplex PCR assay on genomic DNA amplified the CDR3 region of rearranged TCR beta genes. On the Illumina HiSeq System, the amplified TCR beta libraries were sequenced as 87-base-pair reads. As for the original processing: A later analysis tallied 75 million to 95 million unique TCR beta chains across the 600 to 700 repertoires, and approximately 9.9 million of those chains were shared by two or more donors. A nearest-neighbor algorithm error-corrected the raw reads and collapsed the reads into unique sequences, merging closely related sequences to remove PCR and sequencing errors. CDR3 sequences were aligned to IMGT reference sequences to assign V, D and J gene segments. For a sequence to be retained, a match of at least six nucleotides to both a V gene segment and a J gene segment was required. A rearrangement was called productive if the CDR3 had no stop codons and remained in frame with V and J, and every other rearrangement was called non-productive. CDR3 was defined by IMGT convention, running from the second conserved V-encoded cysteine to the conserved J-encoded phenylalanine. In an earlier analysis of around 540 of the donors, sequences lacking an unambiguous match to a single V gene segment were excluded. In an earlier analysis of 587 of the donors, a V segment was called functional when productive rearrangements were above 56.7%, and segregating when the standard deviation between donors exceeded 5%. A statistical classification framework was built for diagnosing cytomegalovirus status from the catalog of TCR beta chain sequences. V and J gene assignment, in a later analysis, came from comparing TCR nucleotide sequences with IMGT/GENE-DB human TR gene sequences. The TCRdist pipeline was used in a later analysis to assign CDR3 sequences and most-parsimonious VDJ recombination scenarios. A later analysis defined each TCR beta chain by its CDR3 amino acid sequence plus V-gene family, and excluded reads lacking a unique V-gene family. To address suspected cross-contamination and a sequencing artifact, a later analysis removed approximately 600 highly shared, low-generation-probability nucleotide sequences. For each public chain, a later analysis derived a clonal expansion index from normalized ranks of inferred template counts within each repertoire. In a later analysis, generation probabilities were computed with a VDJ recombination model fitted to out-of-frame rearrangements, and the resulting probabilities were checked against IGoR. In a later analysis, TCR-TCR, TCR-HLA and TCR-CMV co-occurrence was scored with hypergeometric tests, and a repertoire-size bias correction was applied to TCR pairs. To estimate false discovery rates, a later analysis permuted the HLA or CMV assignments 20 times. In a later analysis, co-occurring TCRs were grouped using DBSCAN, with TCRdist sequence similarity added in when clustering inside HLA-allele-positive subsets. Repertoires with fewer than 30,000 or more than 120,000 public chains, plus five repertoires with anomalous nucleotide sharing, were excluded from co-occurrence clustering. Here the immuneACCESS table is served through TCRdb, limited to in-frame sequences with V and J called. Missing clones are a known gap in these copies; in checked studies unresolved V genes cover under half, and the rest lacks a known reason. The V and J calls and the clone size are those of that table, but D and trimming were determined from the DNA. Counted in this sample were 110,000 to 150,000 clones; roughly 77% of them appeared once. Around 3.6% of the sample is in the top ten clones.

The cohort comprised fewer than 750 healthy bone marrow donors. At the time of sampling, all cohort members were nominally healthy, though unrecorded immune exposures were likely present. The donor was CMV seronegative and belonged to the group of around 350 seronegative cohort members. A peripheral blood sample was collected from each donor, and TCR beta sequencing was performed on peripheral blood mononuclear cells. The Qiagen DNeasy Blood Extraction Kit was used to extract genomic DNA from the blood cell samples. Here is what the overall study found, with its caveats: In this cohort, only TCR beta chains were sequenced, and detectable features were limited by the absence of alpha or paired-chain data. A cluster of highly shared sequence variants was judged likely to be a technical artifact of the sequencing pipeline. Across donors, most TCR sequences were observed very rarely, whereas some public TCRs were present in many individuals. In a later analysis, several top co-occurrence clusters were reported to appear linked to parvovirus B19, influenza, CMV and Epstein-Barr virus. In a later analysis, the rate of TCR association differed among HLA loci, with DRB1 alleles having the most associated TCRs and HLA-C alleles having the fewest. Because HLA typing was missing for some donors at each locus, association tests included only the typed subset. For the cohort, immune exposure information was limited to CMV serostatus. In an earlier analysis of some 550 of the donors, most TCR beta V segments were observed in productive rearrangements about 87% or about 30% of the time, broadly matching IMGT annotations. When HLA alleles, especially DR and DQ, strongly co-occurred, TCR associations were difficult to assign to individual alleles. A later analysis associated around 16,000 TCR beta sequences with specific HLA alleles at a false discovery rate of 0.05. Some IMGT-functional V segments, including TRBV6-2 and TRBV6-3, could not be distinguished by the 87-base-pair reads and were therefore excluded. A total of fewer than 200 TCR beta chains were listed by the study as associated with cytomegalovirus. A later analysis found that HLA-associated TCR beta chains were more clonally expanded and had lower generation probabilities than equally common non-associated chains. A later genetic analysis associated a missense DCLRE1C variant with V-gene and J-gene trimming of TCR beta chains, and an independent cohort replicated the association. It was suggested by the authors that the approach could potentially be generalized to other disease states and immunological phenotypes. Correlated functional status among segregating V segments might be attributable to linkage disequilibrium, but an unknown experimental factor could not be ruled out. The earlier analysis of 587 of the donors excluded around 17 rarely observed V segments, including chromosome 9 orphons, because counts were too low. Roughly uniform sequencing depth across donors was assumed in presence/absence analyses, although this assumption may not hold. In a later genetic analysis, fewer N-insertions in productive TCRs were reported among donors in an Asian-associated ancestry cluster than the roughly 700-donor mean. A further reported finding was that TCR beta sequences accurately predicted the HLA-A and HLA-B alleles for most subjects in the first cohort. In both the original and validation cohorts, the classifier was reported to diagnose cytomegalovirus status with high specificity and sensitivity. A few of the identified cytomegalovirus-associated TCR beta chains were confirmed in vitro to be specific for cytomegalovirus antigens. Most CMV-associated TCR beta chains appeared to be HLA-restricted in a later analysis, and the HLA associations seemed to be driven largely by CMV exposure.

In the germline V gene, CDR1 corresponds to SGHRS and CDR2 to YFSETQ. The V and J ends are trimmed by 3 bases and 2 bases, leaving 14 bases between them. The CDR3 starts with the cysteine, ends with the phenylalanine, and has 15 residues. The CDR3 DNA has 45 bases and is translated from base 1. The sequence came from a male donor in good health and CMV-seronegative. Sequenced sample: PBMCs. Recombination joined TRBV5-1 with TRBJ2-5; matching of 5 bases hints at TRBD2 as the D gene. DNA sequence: TGCGCCAGCAGCTCCGGAGGCTCAATTCAAGAGACCCAGTACTTC. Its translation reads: CASSSGGSIQETQYF.